This TCR beta chain emerged from a study of blood T cell repertoires in COVID-19 (dated by TCRdb to between 2020 and 2021). Background for the entire study: Recovered participants in ImmuneRACE Cohort 3 were defined by two consecutive negative NP/OP PCR tests, clearance by a healthcare professional, or resolution of symptoms. Collaborator samples came from the United States, Italy and Spain and covered acute and convalescent phases of COVID-19. The prospective study material was composed of cDNA or gDNA derived from T cells, B-cell-depleted T cells, or PBMCs. Deeply sampled blood TCRbeta repertoires from subjects exposed to, actively infected with, or recovered from COVID-19 were included in the dataset. The repertoires were released in a freely available public database intended as a resource for research on the immune response to SARS-CoV-2. Samples were obtained from the ongoing ImmuneRACE study (first 160 participants) and from 950 to 1,500 subjects provided by 6 global collaborators. Nearly every sample came with metadata listing a de-identified subject ID, COVID-19 status, age in years and sex. HLA class I and class II types, where available, came from metadata supplied by the sample provider rather than from assay-based typing.

TCRbeta CDR3 regions were amplified from genomic DNA using the immunoSEQ Assay, a bias-controlled multiplex PCR. Concerning the study's data processing: The number of nucleated cells in each sample was estimated from the amplification of reference gene primers within the assay. Sequence reads were collapsed and filtered to measure the absolute abundance of every unique TCRbeta CDR3 rearrangement. For each sample, productive Simpson clonality was calculated as the square root of Simpson's diversity index across productive rearrangements. What TCRdb holds here is the immuneACCESS table cut down to in-frame rearrangements. Part of the clones is not present; checked against another copy, under half of the missing clones reflect an unresolved V gene, and the others are unexplained. V, J and clone size were drawn from that table, and D and trimming were deduced from the DNA. This sample has about 190,000 clones in its table, and around 83% of those were observed once. The ten largest make up around 23% of the sample.

Enrolling through a virtual design, the prospective study's participants ranged in age from roughly 18 to 89 years and lived across some 23 United States geographic areas. In the prospective study, participants were assigned to cohorts based on the clinical history participants reported in a screening survey and a study questionnaire. Each participant in the prospective study had whole blood, serum and a nasopharyngeal or oropharyngeal swab collected by mobile phlebotomists. Additional blood draws and questionnaires over an approximately 2-month period could optionally be provided by prospective study participants. Prospective study blood samples were shipped either frozen or at room temperature before DNA extraction. Taken from cysteine to phenylalanine, the CDR3 has 11 residues. CDR3 DNA only is kept here, 33 bases in frame from base 1. The paper as a whole reports these results and caveats: The amount of clinical and demographic metadata varied by source and participant and was provided uncurated.

With respect to this clone: Its antigen is currently not known. Per-base qualities were not stored, and no clone one base away is much larger.

This TCR was sampled from a woman in her thirties or forties in a cohort exposed to, infected with or recovered from COVID-19 (not recorded which). Recombination linked TRBV21-1 to TRBJ2-1; TRBD2, the table's D call, was not compared with the DNA. TRBV21-1 is assigned pseudogene status. Source material: PBMCs or T cells enriched from blood (not recorded which). The CDR3 here reads CAWRGGDEQFF. At the DNA level, the sequence is TGTGCCTGGAGGGGGGGCGATGAGCAGTTCTTC.